Following are 9 T cell receptor beta chains from one sample sequenced in a study of T cells after yellow fever vaccination. TCRdb reprocessed the 5' RACE reads via MiXCR and lists one record per CDR3 protein. The data hold 68,000 or so distinct CDR3 sequences, with just over 6.5% observed a single time. The sample here was CD8+ T cells sorted from PBMCs, taken roughly seven weeks after the first yellow fever vaccination. The receptors shown here come from a man younger than 35 who received the YFV17D yellow fever vaccine.

This clonotype has only a few counts. This chain's CDR3 is CASNQGSRHYGYTF. As DNA, the CDR3 is TGCGCCAGCAATCAGGGTAGTCGGCACTATGGCTACACCTTC. The chain joins TRBV4-3 to TRBJ1-2, with D tentatively TRBD1 (5 bases). Per germline, CDR1 LGHNA and CDR2 YSLEER. V lost 7 bases, J lost 3 bases, and 15 bases lay in between. The length of the CDR3 is 14 residues.

This clonotype turned up a few times. This chain links TRBV2 with TRBJ1-3; TRBD1 might be the D (6 bases). Trimming stripped 4 bases from V and 4 bases from J, with 17 bases between. The germline V gene encodes CDR1 SNHLY and CDR2 FYNNEI. CDR3 length: 16 residues. The DNA for the CDR3 is TGTGCCAGCAGTGTGATCCGACGGGACATAGGAAACACCATATATTTT. Translating it yields CASSVIRRDIGNTIYF.

The V and J genes are TRBV7-2 and TRBJ2-7, with D possibly matching TRBD2 (6 bases). The germline V gene encodes CDR1 SGHTA and CDR2 FQGNSA. Trimming cost V 5 bases and J 2 bases, with 10 bases left between them. There are 13 residues in the CDR3. CDR3 in amino acids: CASSLRETYEQYV. CDR3 nucleotides: TGTGCCAGCAGCCTGCGGGAAACCTACGAGCAGTACGTC.

There are a few counts of this clonotype. The gene calls are TRBV7-2 and TRBJ1-2; tentative D call: TRBD1 (6 bases). This CDR3 has 14 residues. V shed 2 bases and J shed 6 bases, with 13 bases lying between them. The germline V gene encodes CDR1 SGHTA and CDR2 FQGNSA. The CDR3 loop reads CASSLPPGADGYTF. DNA of the CDR3: TGTGCCAGCAGCTTACCCCCAGGGGCGGATGGCTACACCTTC.

This clonotype has at least ten counts. The chain employs TRBV28 and TRBJ2-5; the D gene is possibly TRBD1 (5 bases). The CDR3 length is 14 residues. V was shortened by 3 bases and J by 2 bases, with 10 bases between the two germline ends. From germline, CDR1 is MDHEN and CDR2 SYDVKM. CDR3 sequence reads: CASSFWQGQETQYF. The CDR3 DNA follows: TGTGCCAGCAGTTTTTGGCAGGGTCAAGAGACCCAGTACTTC.

This clonotype was seen ten or more times. The chain carries TRBV7-9 and TRBJ2-4; D is ambiguous. Per germline, CDR1 SEHNR and CDR2 FQNEAQ (reference sequence). The germline V and J ends were trimmed by 1 base and 7 bases, with 2 bases remaining between them. This CDR3 is 11 amino acids long. For the CDR3, the DNA is TGTGCCAGCAGCTTAGACAACATTCAGTACTTC. It yields the protein CASSLDNIQYF. Full variable domain (rest looked up from reference TRBV7-9 and TRBJ2-4): DTGVSQNPRHKITKRGQNVTFRCDPISEHNRLYWYRQTLGQGPEFLTYFQNEAQLEKSRLLSDRFSAERPKGSFSTLEIQRTEQGDSAMYLCASSLDNIQYFGAGTRLSVL.

The chain has TRBV3-1 and TRBJ2-3; tentative D call: TRBD2 (5 bases). Germline V gene sequence: CDR1 LGHDT, CDR2 YNNKEL (reference sequence). Trimming took off 1 base at V and 1 base at J, with 12 bases between the two ends. The length of the CDR3 is 16 residues. CDR3 sequence (DNA): TGTGCCAGCAGCCAAGGAGGGAATCCCCGCACAGATACGCAGTATTTT. It yields the protein CASSQGGNPRTDTQYF.

This clonotype was detected many times. The chain couples TRBV6-2 or TRBV6-3 to TRBJ2-1, with 9 nucleotides matching TRBD1. Germline loops: CDR1 MNHEY, CDR2 SVGEGT. This CDR3 is 14 amino acids long. The V segment lost 2 bases and the J segment 6 bases; nucleotides outside the gene matches: 2. The DNA of the CDR3 is TGTGCCAGCAGTTACGAGACAGGGGGCAATGAGCAGTTCTTC. The encoded protein is CASSYETGGNEQFF.

This clonotype was picked up many times. The chain combines TRBV6-2 or TRBV6-3 with TRBJ2-5; TRBD1 might be the D (6 bases). This CDR3 comprises 14 residues. Trimming removed 5 bases from V and 5 bases from J, with 15 bases in between. Germline CDR1 MNHEY, CDR2 SVGEGT. In nucleotides, the CDR3 is TGTGCCAGCAGTCCATACAGGGTGGTGGAGACCCAGTACTTC. The encoded protein is CASSPYRVVETQYF.